The 12 T cell receptor beta chains given below trace back to one sample, sequenced in a study of blood T cell repertoires in COVID-19. TCRdb's table, derived via immunoSEQ multiplex PCR, lists solely in-frame clones and lacks some. Of about 240,000 clones listed, roughly four fifths are singletons. Material: peripheral blood. These receptors were taken from a woman older than 75 with COVID-19, enrolled during active disease.

J is TRBJ1-1 and V is TRBV11-2; D is possibly TRBD1 (5 bases). Germline lookup yields CDR1 SGHAT and CDR2 FQNNGV. V gave up 2 bases and J gave up 4 bases, with 5 bases separating them. The CDR3 sequence is 12 residues long. The CDR3 sequence: CASSLQGTEAFF. As DNA, the CDR3 is TGTGCCAGCAGCTTACAGGGCACTGAAGCTTTCTTT.

The chain has TRBV9 and TRBJ2-6; D not certain. Trimming removed 2 bases from V and 0 bases from J, with 6 bases in between. The CDR3 loop spans 15 amino acids. Germline CDR1 and CDR2: SGDLS and YYNGEE. The CDR3, as DNA: TGTGCCAGCAGCGTCCCCTCCTCTGGGGCCAACGTCCTGACTTTC. Protein sequence: CASSVPSSGANVLTF. Filled out from reference TRBV9 and TRBJ2-6, the complete variable domain reads DSGVTQTPKHLITATGQRVTLRCSPRSGDLSVYWYQQSLDQGLQFLIQYYNGEERAKGNILERFSAQQFPDLHSELNLSSLELGDSALYFCASSVPSSGANVLTFGAGSRLTVL.

The rearrangement uses TRBV28 and TRBJ1-1; D is unresolved. Germline loops: CDR1 MDHEN, CDR2 SYDVKM. The CDR3 sequence is 16 residues long. V was shortened by 7 bases and J by 4 bases, with 22 bases between the two germline ends. CDR3: CASNRVGEGLSTEAFF. As DNA, the CDR3 is TGTGCCAGCAACCGGGTCGGGGAAGGTCTGAGCACTGAAGCTTTCTTT.

This clone was recorded a few times. The CDR3 protein is CASSQADRERGYTF. In DNA, the CDR3 is TGTGCCAGCAGCCAAGCAGACAGGGAACGTGGCTACACCTTC. The chain uses TRBV3-1 (or the pseudogene TRBV3-2) and TRBJ1-2, with TRBD1 identical over 7 bases. The CDR3 has 14 residues. V gave up 1 base and J gave up 7 bases; unmatched junction bases: 6. Germline V gene data show CDR1 as LGHDT and CDR2 as YNNKEL (reference sequence).

The rearrangement joins TRBV7-9 to TRBJ1-1; perhaps TRBD1 as D (5 bases). This CDR3 is built from 14 residues. Between the trimmed V and J ends, which lost 4 bases and 1 base, there was a span of 10 bases. Germline-derived CDR1 and CDR2 are SEHNR and FQNEAQ (reference sequence). The CDR3 here is CASSWRQGNTEAFF. The CDR3 nucleotides are TGTGCCAGCAGCTGGCGTCAGGGGAACACTGAAGCTTTCTTT. The full variable domain, rest sourced from reference TRBV7-9 and TRBJ1-1, is DTGVSQNPRHKITKRGQNVTFRCDPISEHNRLYWYRQTLGQGPEFLTYFQNEAQLEKSRLLSDRFSAERPKGSFSTLEIQRTEQGDSAMYLCASSWRQGNTEAFFGQGTRLTVV.

This clone was seen a single time. This chain links TRBV9 with TRBJ1-5; D gene uncertain. The CDR3 covers 14 residues. CDR1 is SGDLS and CDR2 is YYNGEE in the germline V gene. Trimming left V 4 bases short and J 4 bases short, with 12 bases between. The CDR3 protein is CASSSPPFNQPQHF. In DNA form, the CDR3 reads TGTGCCAGCAGCTCCCCCCCTTTTAATCAGCCCCAGCATTTT.

This chain uses TRBV3-1 (or the pseudogene TRBV3-2) with TRBJ1-4, with 12 bases lining up with TRBD1. J was trimmed by 7 bases and V by 3 bases; bases with no gene match: 9. The length of the CDR3 is 17 residues. In germline, CDR1 is LGHDT, CDR2 YNNKEL (reference sequence). CDR3: CASSHTGTGGPSEKLFF. The CDR3 nucleotides read TGTGCCAGCAGCCATACCGGGACAGGGGGCCCAAGTGAAAAACTGTTTTTT.

The chain is built from TRBV4-3 and TRBJ2-1; 12 bases agree with TRBD2. Germline V gives CDR1 LGHNA, CDR2 YSLEER. V lost 2 bases and J lost 5; bases outside the gene matches: 16. CDR3 size: 20 residues. The CDR3 spells CASSQLFPSSGRALNNEQFF. The DNA of the CDR3 is TGCGCCAGCAGCCAACTTTTCCCGTCTAGCGGGAGGGCCCTAAACAATGAGCAGTTCTTC.

The chain uses TRBV6-5 and TRBJ1-1; 10 nucleotides match TRBD1. This CDR3 is 15 amino acids long. Looked up from germline, CDR1 is MNHEY and CDR2 is SVGAGI. V shed 5 bases and J 4 bases; nucleotides not matched to a gene: 7. The CDR3 DNA reads as TGTGCCAGCAGTCGCCACGGACAGGGGGGCACTGAAGCTTTCTTT. Amino acid sequence: CASSRHGQGGTEAFF.

The rearrangement uses TRBV7-2 and TRBJ1-3, with 8 positions matching TRBD1. The germline V gene has CDR1 SGHTA and CDR2 FQGNSA. The CDR3 has 16 amino acids. V dropped 0 bases and J dropped 4; count of bases not matched to a gene: 5. This CDR3 reads CASSLAGTGGGNTIYF. Written as DNA, the CDR3 is TGTGCCAGCAGCTTAGCGGGCACAGGGGGGGGAAACACCATATATTTT.

J is TRBJ1-1 and V is TRBV5-1, with a tentative D call TRBD1 (6 bases). CDR1 is SGHRS and CDR2 is YFSETQ in the germline V gene. CDR3 length equals 15 residues. The V and J ends lost 1 base and 4 bases respectively, with 14 bases between them. The CDR3 region has the DNA TGCGCCAGCAGCTTGCCGGGCAGGGGTACCACTGAAGCTTTCTTT. Protein product: CASSLPGRGTTEAFF.

A word on this clone: At one boundary the junction diverges from the germline segment, which might be a read error. The V gene is TRBV7-9, the J gene TRBJ2-1, with D possibly matching TRBD1 (6 bases). From germline, CDR1 is SEHNR and CDR2 FQNEAQ (reference sequence). CDR3 size: 11 residues. In DNA, the CDR3 is TGTGCCAGCAGCCGGGACACCCTCGCGATCTTC. Encoded protein: CASSRDTLAIF.